This TCR beta chain was recorded in a study of radiation and T cells in renal cell carcinoma. Study results and caveats: From baseline, blood top tumor clonotypes peaked at 2 weeks post-radiation.

The CDR3 spans 15 residues. From germline, CDR1 is LNHDA and CDR2 SQIVND (reference sequence). V gave up 6 bases and J gave up 0 bases, with 12 bases separating them. With respect to this clone: Its antigen remains unidentified.

TCRdb keeps only in-frame clones here, not all; method: immunoSEQ multiplex PCR. Of under 65,000 clones listed, roughly 79% are singletons. Time point described: baseline pretreatment blood. The sample's treatment: 15 Gy SBRT to primary tumor, nephrectomy 4 weeks later. This clonotype was sampled from a man aged 55 to 70 with renal cell carcinoma. This sequence joins TRBV19 and TRBJ1-5; unclear D gene. This sample comprised blood, obtained from a patient whose treatment included radiotherapy and nephrectomy. The DNA for the CDR3 is TGTGCCAGTAGATCGGGCGGATATAGCAATCAGCCCCAGCATTTT. It yields the protein CASRSGGYSNQPQHF. The full variable domain, its missing parts supplied by reference TRBV19 and TRBJ1-5, is DGGITQSPKYLFRKEGQNVTLSCEQNLNHDAMYWYRQDPGQGLRLIYYSQIVNDFQKGDIAEGYSVSREKKESFPLTVTSAQKNPTAFYLCASRSGGYSNQPQHFGDGTRLSIL.